Listed below are T cell receptor beta chains from one sample, sequenced in a study of OX40 agonist ivuxolimab in advanced cancers. Sequencing was performed with immunoSEQ multiplex PCR; in TCRdb, only in-frame clones are kept and a portion is missing. Of about 62,000 clones listed, approximately 85% are singletons. The sequences come from CD4+ or CD8+ T cells sorted from blood, collected in a trial of the OX40 agonist ivuxolimab. The receptors derive from an adult with an advanced solid tumor such as melanoma, head and neck, liver or kidney cancer. CDR3s leave out the opening cysteine and the closing phenylalanine or tryptophan. Fields, in order: V gene, J gene, CDR3 protein.

>TRBV5-1|TRBJ2-7
ASSSYRPSSQGSHEQY
>TRBV29-1|TRBJ1-1
SVHQGVFSGAF
>TRBV6-1|TRBJ2-7
ASSVQQGPQRGRYEQY
>TRBV10-3|TRBJ2-3
ATRPGDFSTDTQY
>TRBV7-9|TRBJ1-1
ASSLTREKTEAF
>TRBV5-1|TRBJ2-7
ASSLGGTSGRAESPHEQY
>TRBV30|TRBJ1-1
AWTRGNTEAF
>TRBV6-1|TRBJ2-7
ASSLTDSYEQY
>TRBV28|TRBJ1-3
ASSITGGSGNTIY
>TRBV6-5|TRBJ2-2
ASSYRQGTNTGELF
>TRBV7-3|TRBJ2-1
ASSLTSGASGRLNEQF
>TRBV10-3|TRBJ2-7
AISGDHTYEQY
>TRBV5-1|TRBJ2-7
ASSLVGGEYEQY
>TRBV10-3|TRBJ1-1
AISFQAGTEAF
>TRBV4-2|TRBJ2-7
ASSLTELAGYEQY
>TRBV4-3|TRBJ1-6
ASSQDVPGSPSPLH
>TRBV7-8|TRBJ2-4
ASSPGRRLAGGRDIQY
>TRBV7-3|TRBJ2-7
ASSFSASGPYEQY
>TRBV28|TRBJ1-6
ASSLTTGQPLH
>TRBV27|TRBJ2-7
ASSYNRFYEQY
>TRBV10-3|TRBJ2-1
AINAGLDYNEQF
>TRBV27|TRBJ2-1
ASSLKGTGGHSYNEQF
>TRBV28|TRBJ1-4
ASSPGGVEKLF
>TRBV19|TRBJ2-5
ASQLAGGLETQY
>TRBV7-2|TRBJ2-5
ASMVQRGAQETQY
>TRBV7-9|TRBJ1-2
ASSPWPPRGENYGYT
>TRBV9|TRBJ2-1
ASSASADSSYNEQF
>TRBV7-8|-
ASSFSPPQGLTDEQY
>TRBV5-6|TRBJ2-7
ASSFDQGRNEQY
>TRBV7-9|TRBJ2-7
ASSSFVLGSVYEQY
>TRBV6-5|TRBJ2-1
ASSYGRTSYNEQF
>TRBV7-9|TRBJ2-7
ASSLSADRVDYEQY
>TRBV7-2|TRBJ1-3
ASSLAGSSGNTIY
>TRBV4-3|TRBJ2-3
ASSHSGRAGTDTQY
>TRBV29-1|TRBJ2-7
SVGGLGSYEQY
>TRBV5-6|TRBJ2-6
ASSRRTGSGANVLT
>TRBV27|TRBJ2-5
ASSLGWGETQY
>TRBV23-1|TRBJ1-5
ASSHYSGGNQPQH
>TRBV7-2|TRBJ2-1
ASSGTESSYNEQF
>TRBV25-1|TRBJ2-5
ASGSGGDFQETQY
>TRBV4-3|TRBJ1-2
ASSQRDVKKYGYT